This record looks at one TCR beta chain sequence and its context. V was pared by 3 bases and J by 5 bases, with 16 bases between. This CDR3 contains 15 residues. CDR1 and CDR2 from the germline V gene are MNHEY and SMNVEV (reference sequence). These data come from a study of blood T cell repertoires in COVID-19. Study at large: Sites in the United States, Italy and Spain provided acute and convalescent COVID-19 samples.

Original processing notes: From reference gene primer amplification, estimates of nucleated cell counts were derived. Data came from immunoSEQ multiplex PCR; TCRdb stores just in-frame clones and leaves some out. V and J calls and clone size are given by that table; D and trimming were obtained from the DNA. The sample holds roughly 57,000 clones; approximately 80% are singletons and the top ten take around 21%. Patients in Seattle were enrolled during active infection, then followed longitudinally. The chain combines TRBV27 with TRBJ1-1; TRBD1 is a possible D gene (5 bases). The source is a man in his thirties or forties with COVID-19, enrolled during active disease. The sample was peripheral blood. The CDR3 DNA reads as TGTGCCAGCAGTTTCCTCCAGGGAGGAAAAACTGAAGCTTTCTTT. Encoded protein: CASSFLQGGKTEAFF.